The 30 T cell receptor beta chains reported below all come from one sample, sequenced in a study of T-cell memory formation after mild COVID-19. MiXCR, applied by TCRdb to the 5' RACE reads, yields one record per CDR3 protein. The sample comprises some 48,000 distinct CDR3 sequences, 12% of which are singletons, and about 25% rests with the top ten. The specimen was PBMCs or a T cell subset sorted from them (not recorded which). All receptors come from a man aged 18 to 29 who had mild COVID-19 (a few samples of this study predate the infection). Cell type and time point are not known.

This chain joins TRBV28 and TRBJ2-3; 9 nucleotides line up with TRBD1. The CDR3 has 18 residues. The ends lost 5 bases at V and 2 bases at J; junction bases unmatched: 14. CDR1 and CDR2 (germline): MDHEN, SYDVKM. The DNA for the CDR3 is TGTGCCAGCAGTATCGATAGGTGGACAGGGGACAACACAGATACGCAGTATTTT. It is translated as CASSIDRWTGDNTDTQYF. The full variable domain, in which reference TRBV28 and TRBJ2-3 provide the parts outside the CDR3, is DVKVTQSSRYLVKRTGEKVFLECVQDMDHENMFWYRQDPGLGLRLIYFSYDVKMKEKGDIPEGYSVSREKKERFSLILESASTNQTSMYLCASSIDRWTGDNTDTQYFGPGTRLTVL.

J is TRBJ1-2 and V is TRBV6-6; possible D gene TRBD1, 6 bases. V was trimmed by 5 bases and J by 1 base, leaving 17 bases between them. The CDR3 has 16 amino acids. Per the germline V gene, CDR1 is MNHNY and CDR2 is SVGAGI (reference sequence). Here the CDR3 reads CASSDGGEGGNYGYTF. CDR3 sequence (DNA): TGTGCCAGCAGTGACGGAGGGGAAGGGGGTAACTATGGCTACACCTTC.

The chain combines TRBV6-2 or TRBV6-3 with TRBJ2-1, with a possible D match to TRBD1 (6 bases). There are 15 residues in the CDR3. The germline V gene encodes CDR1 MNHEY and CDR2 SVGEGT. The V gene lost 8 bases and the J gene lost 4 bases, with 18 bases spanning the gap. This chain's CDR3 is CASCVMGAGYNEQFF. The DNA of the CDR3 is TGTGCCAGCTGTGTAATGGGGGCTGGATACAATGAGCAGTTCTTC.

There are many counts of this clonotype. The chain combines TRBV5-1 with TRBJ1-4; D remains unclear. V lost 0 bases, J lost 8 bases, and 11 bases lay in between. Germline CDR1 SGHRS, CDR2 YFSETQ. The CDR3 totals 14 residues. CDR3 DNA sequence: TGCGCCAGCAGCTTGGAAGGGCCCGGGGAAAAACTGTTTTTT. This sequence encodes CASSLEGPGEKLFF.

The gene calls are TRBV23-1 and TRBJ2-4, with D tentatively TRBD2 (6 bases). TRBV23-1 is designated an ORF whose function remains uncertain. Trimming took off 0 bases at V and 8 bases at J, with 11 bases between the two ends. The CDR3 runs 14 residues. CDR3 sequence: CASSQSGGGYIQYF. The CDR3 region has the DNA TGCGCCAGCAGTCAATCCGGGGGTGGTTACATTCAGTACTTC.

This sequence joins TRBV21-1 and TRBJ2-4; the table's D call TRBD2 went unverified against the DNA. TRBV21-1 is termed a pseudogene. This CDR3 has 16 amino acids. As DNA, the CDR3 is TGTGCCAGCAGCAAAGAGGCTCCTGCGGGTCGAAACATTCAGTACTTC. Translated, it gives CASSKEAPAGRNIQYF.

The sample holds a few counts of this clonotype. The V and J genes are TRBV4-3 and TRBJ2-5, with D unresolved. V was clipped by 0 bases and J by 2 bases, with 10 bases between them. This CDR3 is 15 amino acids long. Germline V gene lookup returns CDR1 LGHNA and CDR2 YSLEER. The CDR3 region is CASSQDIRIQETQYF. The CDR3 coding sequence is TGCGCCAGCAGCCAAGACATCCGGATTCAAGAGACCCAGTACTTC.

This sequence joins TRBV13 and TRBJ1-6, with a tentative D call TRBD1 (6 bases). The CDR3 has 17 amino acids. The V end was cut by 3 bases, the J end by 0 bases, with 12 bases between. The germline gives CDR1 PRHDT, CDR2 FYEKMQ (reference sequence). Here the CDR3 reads CASSFRQDLSYNSPLHF. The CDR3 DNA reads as TGTGCCAGCAGCTTTCGACAGGACCTCTCCTATAATTCACCCCTCCACTTT.

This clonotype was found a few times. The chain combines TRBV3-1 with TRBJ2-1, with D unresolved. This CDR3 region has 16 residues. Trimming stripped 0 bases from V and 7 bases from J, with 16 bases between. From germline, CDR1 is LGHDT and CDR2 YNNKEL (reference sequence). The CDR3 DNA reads TGTGCCAGCAGCCAAGACCTGCCGGGTCCACATAATGAGCAGTTCTTC. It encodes CASSQDLPGPHNEQFF.

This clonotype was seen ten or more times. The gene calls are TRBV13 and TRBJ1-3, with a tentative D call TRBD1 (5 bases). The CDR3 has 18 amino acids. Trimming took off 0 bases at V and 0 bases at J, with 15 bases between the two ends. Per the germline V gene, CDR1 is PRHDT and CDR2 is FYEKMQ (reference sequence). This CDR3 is CASSLGQGLEYSGNTIYF. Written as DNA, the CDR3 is TGTGCCAGCAGCTTAGGCCAGGGTTTGGAATACTCTGGAAACACCATATATTTT.

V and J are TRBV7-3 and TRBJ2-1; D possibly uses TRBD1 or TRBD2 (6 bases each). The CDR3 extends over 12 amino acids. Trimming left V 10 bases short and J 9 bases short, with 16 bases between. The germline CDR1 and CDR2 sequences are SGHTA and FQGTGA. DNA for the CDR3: TGTGCCACCTCACGGGGGCAGGGTGAGCAGTTCTTC. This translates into CATSRGQGEQFF.

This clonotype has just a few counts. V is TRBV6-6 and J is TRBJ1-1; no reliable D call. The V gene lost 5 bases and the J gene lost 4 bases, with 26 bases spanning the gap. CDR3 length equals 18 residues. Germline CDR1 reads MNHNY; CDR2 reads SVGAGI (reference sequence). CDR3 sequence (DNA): TGTGCCAGCAGTACCCAGCGTGCCGCCAGCGTCGGGAGCACTGAAGCTTTCTTT. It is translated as CASSTQRAASVGSTEAFF.

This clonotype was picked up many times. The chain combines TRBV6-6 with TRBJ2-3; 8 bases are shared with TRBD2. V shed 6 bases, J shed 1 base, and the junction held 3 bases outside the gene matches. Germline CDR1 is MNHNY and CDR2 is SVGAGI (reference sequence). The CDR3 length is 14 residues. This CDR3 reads CASRRSGGTDTQYF. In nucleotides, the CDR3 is TGTGCCAGCAGGCGTAGCGGGGGCACAGATACGCAGTATTTT.

The CDR3 region has the DNA TGTGCCAGCAGCTCCCTACCGGCGGGCGGCGGTCAGCCCCAGCATTTT. Protein product: CASSSLPAGGGQPQHF. The chain links TRBV7-2 to TRBJ1-5; D call uncertain. Trimming shortened V by 4 bases and J by 6 bases, and 19 bases separated the two germline ends. The germline gives CDR1 SGHTA, CDR2 FQGNSA. This CDR3 comprises 16 residues.

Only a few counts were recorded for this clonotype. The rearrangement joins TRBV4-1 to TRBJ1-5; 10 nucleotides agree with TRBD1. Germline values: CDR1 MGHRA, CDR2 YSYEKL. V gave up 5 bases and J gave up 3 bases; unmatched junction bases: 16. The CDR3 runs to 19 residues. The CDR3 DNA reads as TGCGCCAGCAGCAGATACCCCACGCGGGGGACAGGGGACAATCAGCCCCAGCATTTT. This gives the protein CASSRYPTRGTGDNQPQHF.

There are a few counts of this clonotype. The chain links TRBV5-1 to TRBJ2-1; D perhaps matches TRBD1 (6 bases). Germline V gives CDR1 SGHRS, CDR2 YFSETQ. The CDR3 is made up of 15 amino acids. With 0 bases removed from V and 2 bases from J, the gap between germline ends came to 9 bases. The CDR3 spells CASSLGDTPYNEQFF. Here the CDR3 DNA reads TGCGCCAGCAGCTTGGGGGACACCCCCTACAATGAGCAGTTCTTC.

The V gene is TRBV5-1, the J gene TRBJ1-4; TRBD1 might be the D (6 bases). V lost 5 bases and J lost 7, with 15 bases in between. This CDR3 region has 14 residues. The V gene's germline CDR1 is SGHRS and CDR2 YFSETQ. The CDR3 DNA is TGCGCCAGCAGGTCCCCAGGGGCGATTGAAAAACTGTTTTTT. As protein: CASRSPGAIEKLFF.

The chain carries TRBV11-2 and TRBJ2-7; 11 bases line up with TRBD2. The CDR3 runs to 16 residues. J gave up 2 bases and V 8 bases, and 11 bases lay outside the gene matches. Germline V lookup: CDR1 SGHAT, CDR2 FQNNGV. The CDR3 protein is CASHLSGGAVAYEQYF. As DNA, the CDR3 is TGTGCCAGCCACCTTAGCGGGGGGGCCGTGGCCTACGAGCAGTACTTC. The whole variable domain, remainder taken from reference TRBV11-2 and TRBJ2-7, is EAGVAQSPRYKIIEKRQSVAFWCNPISGHATLYWYQQILGQGPKLLIQFQNNGVVDDSQLPKDRFSAERLKGVDSTLKIQPAKLEDSAVYLCASHLSGGAVAYEQYFGPGTRLTVT.

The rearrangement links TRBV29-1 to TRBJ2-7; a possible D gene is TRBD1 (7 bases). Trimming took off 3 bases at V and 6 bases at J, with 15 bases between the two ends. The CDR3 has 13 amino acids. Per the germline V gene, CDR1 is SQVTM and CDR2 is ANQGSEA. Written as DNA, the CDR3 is TGCAGCGTTGAGGAGGGGGCCTTGCCCGAGCAGTACTTC. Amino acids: CSVEEGALPEQYF.

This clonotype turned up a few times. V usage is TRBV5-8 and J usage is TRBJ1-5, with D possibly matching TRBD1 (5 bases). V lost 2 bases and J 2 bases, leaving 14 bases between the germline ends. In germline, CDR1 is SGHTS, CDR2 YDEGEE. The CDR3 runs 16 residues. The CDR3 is CASSLWAGIGNQPQHF. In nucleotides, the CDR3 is TGTGCCAGCAGCTTATGGGCAGGGATAGGCAATCAGCCCCAGCATTTT.

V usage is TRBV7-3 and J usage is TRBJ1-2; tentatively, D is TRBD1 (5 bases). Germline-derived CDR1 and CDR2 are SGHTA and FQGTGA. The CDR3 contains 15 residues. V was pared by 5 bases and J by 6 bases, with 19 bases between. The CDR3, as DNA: TGTGCCAGCAGCCCCGTAGGCGGGACGCGGGATGGCTACACCTTC. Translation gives CASSPVGGTRDGYTF. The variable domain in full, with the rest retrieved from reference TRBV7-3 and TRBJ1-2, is GAGVSQTPSNKVTEKGKYVELRCDPISGHTALYWYRQSLGQGPEFLIYFQGTGAADDSGLPNDRFFAVRPEGSVSTLKIQRTERGDSAVYLCASSPVGGTRDGYTFGSGTRLTVV.

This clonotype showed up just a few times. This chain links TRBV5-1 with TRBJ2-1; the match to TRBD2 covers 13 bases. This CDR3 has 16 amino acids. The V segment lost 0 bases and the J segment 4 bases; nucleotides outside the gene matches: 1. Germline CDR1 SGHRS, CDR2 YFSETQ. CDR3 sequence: CASSLGTSGGYNEQFF. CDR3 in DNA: TGCGCCAGCAGCTTGGGGACTAGCGGGGGATACAATGAGCAGTTCTTC. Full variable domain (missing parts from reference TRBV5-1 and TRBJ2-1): KAGVTQTPRYLIKTRGQQVTLSCSPISGHRSVSWYQQTPGQGLQFLFEYFSETQRNKGNFPGRFSGRQFSNSRSEMNVSTLELGDSALYLCASSLGTSGGYNEQFFGPGTRLTVL.

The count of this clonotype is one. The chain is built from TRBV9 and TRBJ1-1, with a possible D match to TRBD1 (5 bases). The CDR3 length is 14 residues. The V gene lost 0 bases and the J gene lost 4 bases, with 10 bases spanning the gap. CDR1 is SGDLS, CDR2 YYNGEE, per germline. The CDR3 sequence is CASSVVGGGTEAFF. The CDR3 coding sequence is TGTGCCAGCAGCGTAGTCGGGGGAGGCACTGAAGCTTTCTTT.

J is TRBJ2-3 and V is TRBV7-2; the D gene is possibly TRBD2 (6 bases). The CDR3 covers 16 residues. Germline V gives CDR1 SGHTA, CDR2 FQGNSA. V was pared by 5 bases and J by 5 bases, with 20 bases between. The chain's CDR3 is CASSVTGTLGVDTQYF. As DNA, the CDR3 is TGTGCCAGCAGCGTTACCGGGACTTTGGGGGTAGATACGCAGTATTTT. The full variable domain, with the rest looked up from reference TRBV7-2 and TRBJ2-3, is GAGVSQSPSNKVTEKGKDVELRCDPISGHTALYWYRQSLGQGLEFLIYFQGNSAPDKSGLPSDRFSAERTGGSVSTLTIQRTQQEDSAVYLCASSVTGTLGVDTQYFGPGTRLTVL.

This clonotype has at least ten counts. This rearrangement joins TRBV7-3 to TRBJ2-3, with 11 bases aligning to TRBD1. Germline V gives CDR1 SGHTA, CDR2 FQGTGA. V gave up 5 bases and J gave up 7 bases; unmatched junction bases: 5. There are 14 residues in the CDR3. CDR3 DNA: TGTGCCAGCAGCACCGGACAGGGGGCAAATACGCAGTATTTT. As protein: CASSTGQGANTQYF.

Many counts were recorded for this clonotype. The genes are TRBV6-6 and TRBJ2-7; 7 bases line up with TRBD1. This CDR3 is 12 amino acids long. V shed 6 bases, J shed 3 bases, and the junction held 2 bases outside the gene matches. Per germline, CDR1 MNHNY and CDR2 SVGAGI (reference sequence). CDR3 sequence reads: CASSPGGYEQYV. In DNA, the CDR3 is TGTGCCAGCAGCCCAGGGGGCTACGAGCAGTACGTC.

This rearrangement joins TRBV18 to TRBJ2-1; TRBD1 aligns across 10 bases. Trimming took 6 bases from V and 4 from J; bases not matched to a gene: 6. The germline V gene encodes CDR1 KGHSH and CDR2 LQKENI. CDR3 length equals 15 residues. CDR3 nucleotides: TGTGCCAGCTCCCGTGGACAGGGGGGATACAATGAGCAGTTCTTC. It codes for CASSRGQGGYNEQFF. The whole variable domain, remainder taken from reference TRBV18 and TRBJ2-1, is NAGVMQNPRHLVRRRGQEARLRCSPMKGHSHVYWYRQLPEEGLKFMVYLQKENIIDESGMPKERFSAEFPKEGPSILRIQQVVRGDSAAYFCASSRGQGGYNEQFFGPGTRLTVL.

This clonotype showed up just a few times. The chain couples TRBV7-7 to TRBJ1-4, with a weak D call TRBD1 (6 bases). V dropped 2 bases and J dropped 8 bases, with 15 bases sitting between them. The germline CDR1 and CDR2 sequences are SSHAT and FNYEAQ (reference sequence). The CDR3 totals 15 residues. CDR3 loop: CASSLRAGVGEKLFF. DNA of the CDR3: TGTGCCAGCAGCTTACGGGCAGGGGTCGGAGAAAAACTGTTTTTT.

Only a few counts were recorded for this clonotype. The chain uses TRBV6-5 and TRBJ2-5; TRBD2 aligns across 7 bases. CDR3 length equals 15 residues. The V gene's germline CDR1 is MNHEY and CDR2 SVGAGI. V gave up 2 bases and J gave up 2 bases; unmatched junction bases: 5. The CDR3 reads CASSYISGLQETQYF. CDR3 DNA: TGTGCCAGCAGTTACATTAGCGGGCTTCAAGAGACCCAGTACTTC.

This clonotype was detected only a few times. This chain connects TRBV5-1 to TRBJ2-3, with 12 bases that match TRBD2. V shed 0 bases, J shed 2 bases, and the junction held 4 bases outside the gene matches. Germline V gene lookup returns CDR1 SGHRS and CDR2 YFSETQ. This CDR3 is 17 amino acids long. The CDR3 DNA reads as TGCGCCAGCAGCTTGGGAACTAGCGGGGGGATCACAGATACGCAGTATTTT. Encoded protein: CASSLGTSGGITDTQYF.